The source of this T cell receptor (beta chain) is a study of shared T cell receptors in the human thymus. The CDR3 extends over 13 amino acids. V gave up 3 bases and J gave up 3 bases, with 10 bases separating them. The germline CDR1 and CDR2 sequences are SGHDT and YYEEEE. Sequencing used immunoSEQ multiplex PCR; TCRdb keeps in-frame clones, though not all of them. This table has about 400,000 clones, 85% to 95% appearing once. The TCR sequence derives from a human donor. Sequences were obtained from thymocytes. V and J are TRBV5-6 and TRBJ2-7, with D tentatively TRBD1 or TRBD2 (5 bases each). In DNA, the CDR3 is TGTGCCAGCAGCTGGGGACCGCTCTACGAGCAGTACTTC. Translation: CASSWGPLYEQYF.